Shown below are 14 T cell receptor beta chains from a single sample sequenced in a study of T cell repertoires in aging, cancer and after chemotherapy. TRB rearrangements spanning V, D and J were amplified using mixed TRB-A/B primers. A single record per CDR3 protein comes from TCRdb applying MiXCR to the multiplex PCR reads. Of around 12,000 distinct CDR3 sequences in the sample, less than 40% are singletons; the top ten hold around 6.3%. TCR beta rearrangements were amplified from peripheral blood genomic DNA. What was sequenced was blood. These receptor sequences come from a human donor in good health. The donor label of this sample is uncertain.

V is TRBV5-1 and J is TRBJ1-1; D unclear. Germline V gene lookup returns CDR1 SGHRS and CDR2 YFSETQ. CDR3 length: 13 amino acids. The V end was cut by 0 bases, the J end by 4 bases, with 7 bases between. CDR3 amino acids: CASSLAAGTEAFF. The CDR3 DNA sequence: TGCGCCAGCAGCTTGGCAGCAGGCACTGAAGCTTTCTTT.

This clonotype has only a few counts. The chain links TRBV6-5 to TRBJ2-2; TRBD2 agrees at 8 bases. The V segment lost 6 bases and the J segment 4 bases; nucleotides outside the gene matches: 10. Germline V CDR1 and CDR2: MNHEY, SVGAGI. CDR3 length: 16 residues. CDR3 bases: TGTGCCAGCAGCTTGGTTAGCGGGACTACCACCGGGGAGCTGTTTTTT. This codes for CASSLVSGTTTGELFF.

The rearrangement joins TRBV6-5 to TRBJ2-5, with 9 nucleotides matching TRBD1. V lost 6 bases to trimming and J lost 5 bases; unmatched junction nucleotides: 7. The V gene's germline CDR1 is MNHEY and CDR2 SVGAGI. This CDR3 has 14 residues. The CDR3 region is CASSRDRVSETQYF. CDR3 in DNA: TGTGCCAGCAGCCGGGACAGGGTTAGCGAGACCCAGTACTTC.

By sample share, this clonotype is medium-sized. The rearrangement uses TRBV29-1 and TRBJ2-1; 9 nucleotides agree with TRBD2. The CDR3 sequence is 13 residues long. V dropped 3 bases and J dropped 7; count of bases not matched to a gene: 4. Germline values: CDR1 SQVTM, CDR2 ANQGSEA. The CDR3 nucleotides are TGCAGCGTTGATGGGCGGGAGGGGAATGAGCAGTTCTTC. The encoded protein is CSVDGREGNEQFF.

The V and J genes are TRBV6-6 and TRBJ2-2; D possibly corresponds to TRBD2 (5 bases). The CDR3 is made up of 10 amino acids. Germline V gene sequence: CDR1 MNHNY, CDR2 SVGAGI (reference sequence). V was cut by 8 bases and J by 7 bases, with 5 bases left in between. For the CDR3, the DNA is TGTGCCAGCGGAGGCGGGGAGCTGTTTTTT. This gives the protein CASGGGELFF.

The chain is built from TRBV18 and TRBJ2-1; TRBD2 matches at 7 bases. Germline-derived CDR1 and CDR2 are KGHSH and LQKENI. V lost 4 bases and J lost 4; bases outside the gene matches: 13. The CDR3 consists of 17 residues. This chain's CDR3 is CASSRSTGAGIYNEQFF. CDR3 in DNA: TGTGCCAGCTCACGATCAACGGGAGCGGGGATTTACAATGAGCAGTTCTTC.

The J gene is TRBJ2-3, the V gene TRBV9, with D maybe TRBD2 (5 bases). The CDR3 extends over 14 amino acids. Trimming shortened V by 0 bases and J by 3 bases, and 8 bases separated the two germline ends. The V gene's germline CDR1 is SGDLS and CDR2 YYNGEE. This CDR3 is CASSVDGGTDTQYF. CDR3 in DNA: TGTGCCAGCAGCGTAGACGGAGGTACAGATACGCAGTATTTT.

This clonotype showed up just a few times. The chain combines TRBV6-5 with TRBJ1-1; tentatively, D is TRBD1 (5 bases). This CDR3 has 16 amino acids. Between the trimmed V and J ends, which lost 6 bases and 0 bases, there was a span of 17 bases. CDR1 is MNHEY and CDR2 is SVGAGI in the germline V gene. The CDR3 region is CASRPVFDRLNTEAFF. CDR3 bases: TGTGCCAGCAGGCCCGTATTCGACAGACTGAACACTGAAGCTTTCTTT.

This clonotype counts as medium-sized. This chain uses TRBV19 with TRBJ2-7; the D is unclear. This CDR3 region has 12 residues. Trimming cost V 4 bases and J 0 bases, with 4 bases left between them. Germline loops: CDR1 LNHDA, CDR2 SQIVND (reference sequence). CDR3 in amino acids: CASSRGSYEQYF. CDR3 coding DNA: TGTGCCAGTAGTAGGGGCTCCTACGAGCAGTACTTC.

The gene calls are TRBV5-1 and TRBJ2-3; tentative D call: TRBD2 (5 bases). V lost 7 bases, J lost 2 bases, and 14 bases lay in between. The CDR3 is made up of 14 amino acids. CDR1 is SGHRS, CDR2 YFSETQ, per germline. CDR3 sequence: CASGGTRDTDTQYF. As DNA, the CDR3 is TGCGCCAGCGGTGGTACTAGGGACACAGATACGCAGTATTTT.

The sample holds a few counts of this clonotype. The chain carries TRBV5-6 and TRBJ1-1; 7 nucleotides match TRBD1. This CDR3 has 13 residues. Germline assignment: CDR1 SGHDT and CDR2 YYEEEE. J lost 5 bases, V lost 4 bases, and 5 bases had no gene match. CDR3 sequence (DNA): TGTGCCAGCAGCCGACAGGGTTTGACTGAAGCTTTCTTT. It specifies CASSRQGLTEAFF.

This clonotype was observed a few times. As DNA, the CDR3 is TGCAGCGTCGTAACCCCAGGGGGCGGCTACACCTTC. It is translated as CSVVTPGGGYTF. The chain couples TRBV29-1 to TRBJ1-2, with TRBD1 matching over 8 bases. CDR1 SQVTM and CDR2 ANQGSEA come from the germline V gene. The V gene end was trimmed by 6 bases and the J gene end by 8 bases; junction bases not matched to a gene: 8. The CDR3 consists of 12 residues. The entire variable domain, with the rest obtained from reference TRBV29-1 and TRBJ1-2, is as follows: SAVISQKPSRDICQRGTSLTIQCQVDSQVTMMFWYRQQPGQSLTLIATANQGSEATYESGFVIDKFPISRPNLTFSTLTVSNMSPEDSSIYLCSVVTPGGGYTFGSGTRLTVV.

The rearrangement joins TRBV12-3 or TRBV12-4 to TRBJ1-2; a weak D match, TRBD1 (5 bases). CDR3 size: 13 residues. V was shortened by 8 bases and J by 8 bases, with 18 bases between the two germline ends. The CDR3 coding sequence is TGTGCCAGCGATCCCCGGACCCGGGGCGGCTACACCTTC. This translates into CASDPRTRGGYTF.

The CDR3 loop reads CASRMTSGRAYEQYF. Written as DNA, the CDR3 is TGTGCCAGTAGGATGACTAGCGGGAGGGCCTACGAGCAGTACTTC. This chain uses TRBV19 with TRBJ2-7, with 14 positions matching TRBD2. The CDR3 runs 15 residues. Trimming removed 6 bases from V and 2 bases from J; junction bases left unmatched: 3. The germline gives CDR1 LNHDA, CDR2 SQIVND (reference sequence).